These T cell receptor beta chains were read from a single sample in a study of metastatic and nonmetastatic thyroid tumors. TCRdb redid the clone calls on the PCR reads using MiXCR. The sample lists approximately 35,000 clones, under 40% occurring once. The sequencing input was tumor tissue. The receptors shown here come from a female donor with papillary thyroid cancer or a benign thyroid nodule (not recorded which). Some clones in this sample may be carry-over from other donors' samples. The CDR3 runs from the conserved cysteine through the conserved F or W. The order of the fields is clone size, D gene, V gene, J gene, CDR3 protein, CDR3 DNA. D genes are given only for firm matches. Size values are once, few and many counts, or a class for expanded clones, and some rows have none.

>few|TRBD2|TRBV28|TRBJ2-7
CASSLILAGVHEQYF
TGTGCCAGCAGTTTAATACTAGCGGGAGTCCACGAGCAGTACTTC
>NA|NA|TRBV9|TRBJ2-5
CASSVQAGGEETQYF
TGTGCCAGCAGCGTTCAAGCCGGAGGGGAAGAGACCCAGTACTTC
>NA|TRBD1|TRBV6-1|TRBJ1-1
CASRGLDRGATEAFF
TGTGCCAGCAGAGGGCTGGACAGGGGAGCCACTGAAGCTTTCTTT
>few|NA|TRBV28|TRBJ2-7
CASVGIGEQYF
TGTGCCAGTGTCGGGATCGGTGAGCAGTACTTC
>few|NA|TRBV12-3/TRBV12-4|TRBJ1-2
CASSFWERSGYTF
TGTGCCAGCAGTTTTTGGGAGAGGAGTGGCTACACCTTC
>NA|NA|TRBV11-2|TRBJ2-2
CASSLRVRGNTGELFF
TGTGCCAGCAGCTTAAGGGTACGGGGGAACACCGGGGAGCTGTTTTTT
>NA|TRBD1|TRBV18|TRBJ1-2
CASSPSTGALNGYTF
TGTGCCAGCTCACCATCTACAGGGGCATTGAATGGCTACACCTTC
>NA|NA|TRBV20-1|TRBJ2-2
CSSRENTGELFF
TGCAGTTCCCGGGAGAACACCGGGGAGCTGTTTTTT
>NA|TRBD2|TRBV5-8|TRBJ2-7
CASSPSGLSYEQYF
TGTGCCAGCAGCCCTAGCGGCCTCTCCTACGAGCAGTACTTC
>NA|TRBD1|TRBV2|TRBJ1-5
CASSVGPGQGLNQPQHF
TGTGCCAGCAGTGTCGGGCCCGGACAGGGGTTAAATCAGCCCCAGCATTTT
>NA|NA|TRBV7-3|TRBJ2-1
CASSPQGSNEQFF
TGTGCCAGCAGTCCACAGGGTTCCAATGAGCAGTTCTTC
>once|NA|TRBV7-9|TRBJ1-2
CASSLLGDYGFTF
TGTGCCAGCAGCTTGCTGGGGGACTATGGCTTCACCTTC
>NA|NA|TRBV4-1|TRBJ2-7
CASSQEGVNSYEQYF
TGCGCCAGCAGCCAAGAGGGCGTAAACTCCTACGAGCAGTACTTC
>NA|NA|TRBV11-3|TRBJ2-2
CASSPWTDVFTGELFF
TGTGCCAGCAGCCCTTGGACAGACGTTTTCACCGGGGAGCTGTTTTTT
>NA|NA|TRBV19|TRBJ1-1
CASSIEGPDDEAFF
TGTGCCAGTAGTATAGAAGGGCCGGATGACGAAGCTTTCTTT
>few|NA|TRBV19|TRBJ2-2
CASSKQDTGELFF
TGTGCCAGTAGCAAACAGGACACCGGGGAGCTGTTTTTT
>NA|TRBD2|TRBV6-1|TRBJ2-7
CASSQREWAYEQYF
TGTGCCAGCAGTCAGCGGGAGTGGGCCTACGAGCAGTACTTC
>few|TRBD2|TRBV27|TRBJ2-3
CASSLAGATDTQYF
TGTGCCAGCAGTTTAGCGGGAGCCACAGATACGCAGTATTTT
>NA|NA|TRBV2|TRBJ1-1
CASSETLNAFF
TGTGCCAGCAGTGAAACATTGAATGCTTTCTTT
>NA|NA|TRBV7-7|TRBJ1-5
CASSFLRLKTVLNQPQHF
TGTGCCAGCAGCTTCCTTCGGTTAAAGACAGTATTAAATCAGCCCCAGCATTTT
>NA|NA|TRBV7-3|TRBJ2-7
CASSPSRNSEQYF
TGTGCCAGCAGCCCATCCCGGAATAGCGAGCAGTACTTC
>few|NA|TRBV12-3/TRBV12-4|TRBJ2-1
CASERPGTYNNEQFF
TGTGCCAGTGAGCGCCCAGGGACATATAACAATGAGCAGTTCTTC
>few|NA|TRBV6-4|TRBJ2-3
CASSDGLGDTQYF
TGTGCCAGCAGTGATGGGTTGGGGGATACGCAGTATTTT
>few|TRBD1|TRBV11-3|TRBJ2-7
CASSSPPGQTYEQYF
TGTGCCAGCAGCTCTCCTCCGGGACAGACCTACGAGCAGTACTTC
>many|TRBD1|TRBV6-1|TRBJ1-2
CASSPVTGTGTYGYTF
TGTGCCAGCAGTCCCGTTACCGGGACAGGGACCTATGGCTACACCTTC
>NA|TRBD1|TRBV4-1|TRBJ1-4
CASSQTPGQEDEKLFF
TGCGCCAGCAGCCAAACCCCGGGACAGGAGGATGAAAAACTGTTTTTT
>NA|TRBD1|TRBV7-2|TRBJ2-2
CASSSTGHTGELFF
TGTGCCAGCAGCTCGACAGGGCACACCGGGGAGCTGTTTTTT
>few|NA|TRBV12-3/TRBV12-4|TRBJ1-2
CASSLVGGRGYGYTF
TGTGCCAGCAGTTTAGTTGGGGGGCGGGGCTATGGCTACACCTTC
>many|TRBD2|TRBV19|TRBJ2-1
CASSRPTSGSFNEQFF
TGTGCCAGTAGTAGACCTACTAGCGGGAGTTTCAATGAGCAGTTCTTC
>large|NA|TRBV19|TRBJ2-1
CASSKPGIMDEQFF
TGTGCCAGTAGTAAGCCAGGGATAATGGATGAGCAGTTCTTC
>NA|NA|TRBV11-2|TRBJ2-2
CASSLERPGELFF
TGTGCCAGCAGCTTAGAGAGACCCGGGGAGCTGTTTTTT
>few|NA|TRBV19|TRBJ2-1
CASSIPGQGVHEQFF
TGTGCCAGTAGTATACCGGGCCAGGGAGTCCATGAGCAGTTCTTC
>NA|NA|TRBV10-3|TRBJ1-2
CAISDAGGTNYGYTF
TGTGCCATCAGTGACGCGGGAGGGACCAACTATGGCTACACCTTC
>few|TRBD2|TRBV27|TRBJ2-7
CASSLSGTSYEQYF
TGTGCCAGCAGTCTTAGCGGGACTTCCTACGAGCAGTACTTC
>NA|TRBD1|TRBV12-3/TRBV12-4|TRBJ2-2
CASSSYTKLRQGTGELFF
TGTGCCAGCAGCTCATATACTAAACTCCGACAGGGGACCGGGGAGCTGTTTTTT
>few|NA|TRBV12-3/TRBV12-4|TRBJ2-2
CASSYRGTGELFF
TGTGCCAGCAGTTACAGAGGGACCGGGGAGCTGTTTTTT
>few|NA|TRBV6-1|TRBJ1-6
CASSEVGQSPLHF
TGTGCCAGCAGTGAGGTGGGGCAGTCACCCCTCCACTTT
>few|NA|TRBV12-3/TRBV12-4|TRBJ1-6
CASSLSGANSPLHF
TGTGCCAGCAGTTTATCCGGGGCTAATTCACCCCTCCACTTT
>NA|TRBD1|TRBV6-1|TRBJ2-7
CASSEAVYRGTGDYEQYF
TGTGCCAGCAGTGAAGCTGTCTACCGCGGGACAGGGGACTACGAGCAGTACTTC
>NA|NA|TRBV15|TRBJ1-6
CATSRDPDTHSPLHF
TGTGCCACCAGCAGAGACCCCGATACCCATTCACCCCTCCACTTT
>few|NA|TRBV6-2/TRBV6-3|TRBJ1-6
CASSRRESSPLHF
TGTGCCAGCAGTAGACGGGAGTCGTCACCCCTCCACTTT